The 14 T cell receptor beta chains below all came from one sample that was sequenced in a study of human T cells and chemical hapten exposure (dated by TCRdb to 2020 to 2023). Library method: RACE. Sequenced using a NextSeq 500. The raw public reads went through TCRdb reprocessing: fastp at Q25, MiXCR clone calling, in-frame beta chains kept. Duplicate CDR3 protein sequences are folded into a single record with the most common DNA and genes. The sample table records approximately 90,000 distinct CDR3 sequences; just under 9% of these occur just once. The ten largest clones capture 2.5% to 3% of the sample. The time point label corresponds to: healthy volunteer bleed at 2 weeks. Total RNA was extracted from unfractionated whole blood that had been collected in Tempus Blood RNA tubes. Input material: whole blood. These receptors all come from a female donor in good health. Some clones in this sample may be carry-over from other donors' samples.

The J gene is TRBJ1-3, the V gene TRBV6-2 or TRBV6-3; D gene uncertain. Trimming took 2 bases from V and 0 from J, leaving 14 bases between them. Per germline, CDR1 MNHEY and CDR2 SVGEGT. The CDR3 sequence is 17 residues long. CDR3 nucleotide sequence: TGTGCCAGCAGTTACGAAACGGGGATGAGCTCTGGAAACACCATATATTTT. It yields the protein CASSYETGMSSGNTIYF.

The CDR3 sequence: CSTARRTGEVEQYF. CDR3 bases: TGCAGTACTGCTCGGCGGACCGGCGAAGTGGAGCAGTACTTC. The chain recombines TRBV20-1 with TRBJ2-7; D remains unclear. There are 14 residues in the CDR3. The germline V gene encodes CDR1 DFQATT and CDR2 SNEGSKA (reference sequence). V lost 8 bases and J lost 7, with 24 bases in between.

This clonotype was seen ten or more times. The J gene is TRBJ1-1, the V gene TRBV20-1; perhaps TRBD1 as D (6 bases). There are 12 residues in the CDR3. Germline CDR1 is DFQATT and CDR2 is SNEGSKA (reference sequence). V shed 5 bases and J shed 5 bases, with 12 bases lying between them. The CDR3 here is CSAQTGWTEAFF. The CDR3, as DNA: TGCAGTGCTCAAACAGGGTGGACTGAAGCTTTCTTT.

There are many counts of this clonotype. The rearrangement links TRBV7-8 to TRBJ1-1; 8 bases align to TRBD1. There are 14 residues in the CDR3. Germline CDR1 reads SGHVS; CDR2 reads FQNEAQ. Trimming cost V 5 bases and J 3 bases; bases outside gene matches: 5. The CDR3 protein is CASSTGTGYTEAFF. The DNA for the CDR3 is TGTGCCAGCAGCACCGGGACAGGCTACACTGAAGCTTTCTTT. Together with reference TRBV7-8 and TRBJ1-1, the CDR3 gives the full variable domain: GAGVSQSPRYKVAKRGQDVALRCDPISGHVSLFWYQQALGQGPEFLTYFQNEAQLDKSGLPSDRFFAERPEGSVSTLKIQRTQQEDSAVYLCASSTGTGYTEAFFGQGTRLTVV.

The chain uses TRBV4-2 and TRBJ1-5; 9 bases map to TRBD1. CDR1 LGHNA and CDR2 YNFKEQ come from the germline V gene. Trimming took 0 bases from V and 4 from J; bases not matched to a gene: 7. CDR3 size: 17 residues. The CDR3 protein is CASSQDSMGQGNQPQHF. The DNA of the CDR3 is TGTGCCAGCAGCCAAGACTCTATGGGACAGGGTAATCAGCCCCAGCATTTT.

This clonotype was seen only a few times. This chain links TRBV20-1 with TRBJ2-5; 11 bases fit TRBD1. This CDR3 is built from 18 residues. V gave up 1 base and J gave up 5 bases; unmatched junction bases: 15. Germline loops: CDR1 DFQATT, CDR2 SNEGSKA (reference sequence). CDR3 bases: TGCAGTGCTAGAGGCACGGACAGGGGGCGCGAGGTTTCGGAGACCCAGTACTTC. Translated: CSARGTDRGREVSETQYF.

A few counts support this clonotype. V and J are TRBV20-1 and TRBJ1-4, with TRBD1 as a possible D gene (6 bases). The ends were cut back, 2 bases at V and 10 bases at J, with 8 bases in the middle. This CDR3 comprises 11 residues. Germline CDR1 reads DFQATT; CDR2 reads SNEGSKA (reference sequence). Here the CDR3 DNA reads TGCAGTGCTAGACAGGGGTTAAAACTGTTTTTT. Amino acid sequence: CSARQGLKLFF.

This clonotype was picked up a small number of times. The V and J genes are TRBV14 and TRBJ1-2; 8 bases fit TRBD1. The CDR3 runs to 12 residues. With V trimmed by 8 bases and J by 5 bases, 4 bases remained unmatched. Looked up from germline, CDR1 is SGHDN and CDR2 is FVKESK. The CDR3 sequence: CASGTGPYGYTF. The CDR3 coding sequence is TGTGCCAGCGGGACAGGCCCGTATGGCTACACCTTC. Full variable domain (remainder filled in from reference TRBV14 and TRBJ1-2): EAGVTQFPSHSVIEKGQTVTLRCDPISGHDNLYWYRRVMGKEIKFLLHFVKESKQDESGMPNNRFLAERTGGTYSTLKVQPAELEDSGVYFCASGTGPYGYTFGSGTRLTVV.

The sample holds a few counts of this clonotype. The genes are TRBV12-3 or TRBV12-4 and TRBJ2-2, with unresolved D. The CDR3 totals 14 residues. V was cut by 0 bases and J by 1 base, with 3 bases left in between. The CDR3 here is CASSLAGNTGELFF. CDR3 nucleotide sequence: TGTGCCAGCAGTTTAGCGGGGAACACCGGGGAGCTGTTTTTT.

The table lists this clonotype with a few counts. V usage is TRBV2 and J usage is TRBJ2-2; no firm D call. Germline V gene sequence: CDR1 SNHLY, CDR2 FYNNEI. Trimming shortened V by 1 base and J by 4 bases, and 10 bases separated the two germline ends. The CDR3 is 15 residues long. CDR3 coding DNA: TGTGCCAGCAGTGAAGAGGGAAGGGTCACCGGGGAGCTGTTTTTT. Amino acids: CASSEEGRVTGELFF.

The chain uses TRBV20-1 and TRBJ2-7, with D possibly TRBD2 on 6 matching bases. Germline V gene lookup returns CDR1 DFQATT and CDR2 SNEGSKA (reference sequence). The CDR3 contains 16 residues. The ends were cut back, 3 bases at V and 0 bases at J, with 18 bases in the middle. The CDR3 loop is CSASSSELVSSYEQYF. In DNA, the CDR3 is TGCAGTGCTAGCTCTAGCGAACTCGTTAGCTCCTACGAGCAGTACTTC.

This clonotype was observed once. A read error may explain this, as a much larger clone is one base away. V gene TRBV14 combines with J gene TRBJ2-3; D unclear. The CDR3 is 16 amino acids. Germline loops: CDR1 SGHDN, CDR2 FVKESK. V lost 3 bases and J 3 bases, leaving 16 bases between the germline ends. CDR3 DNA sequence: TGTGCCAGCAGCCATTTCTTCGGACCATGGACAGATACGCAGTATTTT. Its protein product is CASSHFFGPWTDTQYF.

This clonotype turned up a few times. CDR3 bases: TGCGCCAGCAGTGTCCCGCCCCAGCATTTT. Amino acids: CASSVPPQHF. The chain uses TRBV10-1 and TRBJ1-5; no definite D call. Trimming pared 4 bases from V and 9 bases from J, leaving 4 bases between. The V gene's germline CDR1 is WNHNN and CDR2 SYGVQD (reference sequence). The CDR3 runs to 10 residues.

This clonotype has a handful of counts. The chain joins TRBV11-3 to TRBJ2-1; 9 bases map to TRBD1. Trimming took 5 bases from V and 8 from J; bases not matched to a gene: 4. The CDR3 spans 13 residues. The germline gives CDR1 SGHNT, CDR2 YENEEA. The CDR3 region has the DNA TGTGCCAGCAGCAAACAGGGGGCGGATGAGCAGTTCTTC. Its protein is CASSKQGADEQFF.